This passage covers 7 T cell receptor beta chains from one sample sequenced in a study of CD8 T cells in Susac syndrome. RNA amounts of roughly 0.5 to 1 ug underwent reverse transcription with random hexamers. TCRdb re-called the immunoSEQ multiplex PCR reads with MiXCR, one entry per CDR3 protein. This table holds 180,000 or so distinct CDR3 sequences, roughly 94% found once. The sequenced material came from CD4+ T cells from PBMCs. These receptors were obtained from a human donor in good health.

The chain couples TRBV29-1 to TRBJ2-7; 8 bases map to TRBD2. Per the germline V gene, CDR1 is SQVTM and CDR2 is ANQGSEA. The CDR3 loop spans 12 amino acids. J gave up 3 bases and V 7 bases, and 5 bases lay outside the gene matches. In nucleotides, the CDR3 is TGCAGCGCTTCTAGCGGGTTCTACGAGCAGTACTTC. This encodes CSASSGFYEQYF.

The chain combines TRBV5-4 with TRBJ1-2; tentative D call: TRBD1 (6 bases). The germline V gene encodes CDR1 SGHNT and CDR2 YYREEE (reference sequence). The length of the CDR3 is 13 residues. Deletions cut 0 bases from V and 8 bases from J, with 11 bases between. The CDR3 loop reads CASSLEGGTGYTF. CDR3 DNA: TGTGCCAGCAGCTTGGAGGGGGGGACCGGCTACACCTTC.

This clonotype was picked up one time. The rearrangement uses TRBV28 and TRBJ1-5; a possible D gene is TRBD1 (5 bases). V lost 1 base and J lost 3, with 10 bases in between. Germline loops: CDR1 MDHEN, CDR2 SYDVKM. CDR3 length: 15 amino acids. CDR3 residues: CASSLFPQDNQPQHF. The CDR3 coding sequence is TGTGCCAGCAGTTTATTCCCACAGGACAATCAGCCCCAGCATTTT.

This clonotype was recorded only once. This rearrangement joins TRBV21-1 to TRBJ1-2. TRBV21-1 is listed as a pseudogene. The CDR3 is 15 residues long. The chain's CDR3 is CASSKEALGHYGYTF. CDR3 nucleotides: TGTGCCAGCAGCAAAGAGGCATTAGGTCACTACGGCTACACCTTC.

The rearrangement uses TRBV29-1 and TRBJ1-1, with D perhaps TRBD1 (5 bases). CDR1 SQVTM and CDR2 ANQGSEA come from the germline V gene. This CDR3 is built from 12 residues. Trimming shortened V by 4 bases and J by 7 bases, and 13 bases separated the two germline ends. CDR3 sequence: CSVAEGLVEAFF. CDR3 in DNA: TGCAGCGTTGCAGAGGGGTTAGTTGAAGCTTTCTTT.

This clonotype has more than one count but fewer than ten. This sequence joins TRBV29-1 and TRBJ2-7; 9 nucleotides line up with TRBD1. The V segment lost 4 bases and the J segment 3 bases; nucleotides outside the gene matches: 1. CDR1 SQVTM and CDR2 ANQGSEA come from the germline V gene. The CDR3 is 12 residues long. CDR3: CSVGDRVYEQYF. In DNA, the CDR3 is TGCAGCGTTGGGGACAGGGTCTACGAGCAGTACTTC.

The CDR3 coding sequence is TGCAGCGTTGGAGAGACCCTCTCGCCCCAGCATTTT. Its translation is CSVGETLSPQHF. The chain recombines TRBV29-1 with TRBJ1-5; the D is unclear. CDR1 is SQVTM and CDR2 is ANQGSEA in the germline V gene. The CDR3 runs 12 residues. V lost 4 bases and J 9 bases, leaving 13 bases between the germline ends.